A selection of T cell receptor beta chains follows, all from one sample in a study of CD8 T cells in ankylosing spondylitis. TCRdb recomputed calls from the 5' RACE reads with MiXCR, one row per CDR3 protein. Among some 300,000 distinct CDR3 sequences, 20% were seen once, and the ten largest hold 3.5%. Sequenced material: blood, either unsorted or a sorted T cell fraction (not recorded which). These receptor sequences come from a female donor with ankylosing spondylitis or in good health (not recorded which). Both conserved end residues are part of each CDR3. D genes are given only for firm matches. The size of a clone is reported for some rows only, either as once, few or many, or as a class for expanded clones.

CDR3 protein: CASSPGQTFYGYTF; CDR3 DNA: TGTGCCAGCAGTCCAGGACAGACTTTCTATGGCTACACCTTC; J gene: TRBJ1-2; clone size: NA; V gene: TRBV6-1; D gene: NA
CDR3 protein: CASSLYSTGAGELFF; CDR3 DNA: TGCGCCAGCAGCTTGTACTCGACAGGGGCCGGGGAGCTGTTTTTT; J gene: TRBJ2-2; clone size: many; V gene: TRBV5-1; D gene: TRBD1
CDR3 protein: CASMASGGSYEQYF; CDR3 DNA: TGTGCCAGCATGGCTAGCGGGGGGAGCTACGAGCAGTACTTC; J gene: TRBJ2-7; clone size: many; V gene: TRBV7-2; D gene: TRBD2
CDR3 protein: CAISTPDRAGDTQYF; CDR3 DNA: TGTGCCATCAGTACCCCGGACAGGGCGGGAGATACGCAGTATTTT; J gene: TRBJ2-3; clone size: NA; V gene: TRBV10-3; D gene: TRBD1
CDR3 protein: CASAGTSGGQGTDTQYF; CDR3 DNA: TGTGCCTCCGCCGGGACTAGCGGGGGTCAGGGCACAGATACGCAGTATTTT; J gene: TRBJ2-3; clone size: NA; V gene: TRBV10-3; D gene: TRBD2
CDR3 protein: CASSPRQGALNTEAFF; CDR3 DNA: TGTGCCAGCAGTCCCCGACAGGGCGCACTGAACACTGAAGCTTTCTTT; J gene: TRBJ1-1; clone size: few; V gene: TRBV6-1; D gene: TRBD1
CDR3 protein: CSARGPGEGTEAFF; CDR3 DNA: TGCAGTGCTAGAGGTCCGGGGGAGGGGACTGAAGCTTTCTTT; J gene: TRBJ1-1; clone size: few; V gene: TRBV20-1; D gene: NA
CDR3 protein: CASTTEGSGELFF; CDR3 DNA: TGTGCCAGCACCACAGAGGGGTCCGGGGAGCTGTTTTTT; J gene: TRBJ2-2; clone size: NA; V gene: TRBV7-2; D gene: NA
CDR3 protein: CATAAGRGGEQFF; CDR3 DNA: TGTGCCACAGCAGCCGGCAGGGGCGGTGAGCAGTTCTTC; J gene: TRBJ2-1; clone size: NA; V gene: TRBV6-1; D gene: NA
CDR3 protein: CATMLRGSSYNEQFF; CDR3 DNA: TGTGCCACCATGCTCCGCGGGAGCTCCTACAATGAGCAGTTCTTC; J gene: TRBJ2-1; clone size: NA; V gene: TRBV6-1; D gene: TRBD2
CDR3 protein: CASSERRTSGSYEQYF; CDR3 DNA: TGTGCCAGCAGTGAAAGGAGGACTAGCGGAAGTTACGAGCAGTACTTC; J gene: TRBJ2-7; clone size: few; V gene: TRBV25-1; D gene: TRBD2
CDR3 protein: CASSQRGLADNEQFF; CDR3 DNA: TGTGCCAGCAGCCAGAGAGGACTAGCGGACAATGAGCAGTTCTTC; J gene: TRBJ2-1; clone size: many; V gene: TRBV7-2; D gene: TRBD2
CDR3 protein: CASSLGWTSGSVETQYF; CDR3 DNA: TGTGCCAGCAGCTTAGGGTGGACTAGCGGGAGTGTGGAGACCCAGTACTTC; J gene: TRBJ2-5; clone size: few; V gene: TRBV7-2; D gene: TRBD2
CDR3 protein: CSVATRLAGGPSKQDTQYF; CDR3 DNA: TGCAGTGTCGCGACCCGACTAGCGGGAGGGCCAAGTAAACAAGATACGCAGTATTTT; J gene: TRBJ2-3; clone size: few; V gene: TRBV20-1; D gene: TRBD2
CDR3 protein: CASSYSRGLGDTQYF; CDR3 DNA: TGTGCCAGCAGTTACTCGAGAGGGTTGGGAGATACGCAGTATTTT; J gene: TRBJ2-3; clone size: NA; V gene: TRBV6-5; D gene: NA
CDR3 protein: CASTSLGNQETQYF; CDR3 DNA: TGTGCCTCGACGTCGCTCGGGAATCAAGAGACCCAGTACTTC; J gene: TRBJ2-5; clone size: NA; V gene: TRBV10-3; D gene: NA
CDR3 protein: CASSLIAGLSYNEQFF; CDR3 DNA: TGTGCCAGCAGCCTAATAGCGGGTCTCTCCTACAATGAGCAGTTCTTC; J gene: TRBJ2-1; clone size: once; V gene: TRBV7-2; D gene: TRBD2
CDR3 protein: CAISEDRNSGANVLTF; CDR3 DNA: TGTGCCATCAGTGAGGACAGGAACTCTGGGGCCAACGTCCTGACTTTC; J gene: TRBJ2-6; clone size: NA; V gene: TRBV10-3; D gene: NA
CDR3 protein: CSAPGLAGTDTQYF; CDR3 DNA: TGCAGTGCCCCGGGACTAGCTGGCACAGATACGCAGTATTTT; J gene: TRBJ2-3; clone size: NA; V gene: TRBV20-1; D gene: TRBD2
CDR3 protein: CSAARDGYTF; CDR3 DNA: TGCAGTGCGGCCAGGGACGGCTACACCTTC; J gene: TRBJ1-2; clone size: many; V gene: TRBV20-1; D gene: NA
CDR3 protein: CSAEQGSGTDTQYF; CDR3 DNA: TGCAGTGCTGAACAGGGGTCTGGCACAGATACGCAGTATTTT; J gene: TRBJ2-3; clone size: NA; V gene: TRBV20-1; D gene: TRBD1
CDR3 protein: CASSLFTDYGYTF; CDR3 DNA: TGCGCCAGCAGCTTGTTCACAGACTATGGCTACACCTTC; J gene: TRBJ1-2; clone size: NA; V gene: TRBV5-1; D gene: NA
CDR3 protein: CASSFDGGSNQPQHF; CDR3 DNA: TGCGCCAGCAGCTTTGACGGAGGGAGCAATCAGCCCCAGCATTTT; J gene: TRBJ1-5; clone size: NA; V gene: TRBV5-1; D gene: NA
CDR3 protein: CASSLSGGGYTF; CDR3 DNA: TGTGCCAGCAGCTTATCAGGAGGTGGCTACACCTTC; J gene: TRBJ1-2; clone size: many; V gene: TRBV7-7; D gene: NA
CDR3 protein: CASSPWSSYNEQFF; CDR3 DNA: TGTGCCAGCAGTCCATGGAGCTCCTACAATGAGCAGTTCTTC; J gene: TRBJ2-1; clone size: few; V gene: TRBV27; D gene: NA
CDR3 protein: CSAPVRDRDHNEQFF; CDR3 DNA: TGCAGTGCCCCCGTCCGGGACAGGGACCACAATGAGCAGTTCTTC; J gene: TRBJ2-1; clone size: few; V gene: TRBV20-1; D gene: TRBD1
CDR3 protein: CSAIFGTGTYEQYF; CDR3 DNA: TGCAGTGCTATTTTCGGGACAGGGACCTACGAGCAGTACTTC; J gene: TRBJ2-7; clone size: NA; V gene: TRBV20-1; D gene: TRBD1
CDR3 protein: CASSGLAGGGFNEQFF; CDR3 DNA: TGTGCCAGCAGTGGACTAGCGGGAGGGGGATTCAATGAGCAGTTCTTC; J gene: TRBJ2-1; clone size: NA; V gene: TRBV2; D gene: TRBD2
CDR3 protein: CASSLAAARYNEQFF; CDR3 DNA: TGTGCCAGCAGCTTAGCTGCTGCTCGCTACAATGAGCAGTTCTTC; J gene: TRBJ2-1; clone size: NA; V gene: TRBV7-2; D gene: NA
CDR3 protein: CATLRDANTGELFF; CDR3 DNA: TGTGCCACACTTAGAGACGCGAACACCGGGGAGCTGTTTTTT; J gene: TRBJ2-2; clone size: many; V gene: TRBV2; D gene: NA
CDR3 protein: CSARSQYVNTF; CDR3 DNA: TGCAGTGCACGCTCCCAATATGTAAACACCTTC; J gene: TRBJ1-2; clone size: NA; V gene: TRBV20-1; D gene: NA
CDR3 protein: CASTPRGDWEQFF; CDR3 DNA: TGTGCCAGCACACCGCGGGGGGATTGGGAGCAGTTCTTC; J gene: TRBJ2-1; clone size: many; V gene: TRBV12-3/TRBV12-4; D gene: TRBD2
CDR3 protein: CDISESRGNQETQYF; CDR3 DNA: TGTGACATCAGTGAGTCCCGAGGTAACCAAGAGACCCAGTACTTC; J gene: TRBJ2-5; clone size: NA; V gene: TRBV10-3; D gene: NA
CDR3 protein: CASGPAETQYF; CDR3 DNA: TGTGCCAGCGGGCCAGCAGAGACCCAGTACTTC; J gene: TRBJ2-5; clone size: NA; V gene: TRBV6-2/TRBV6-3; D gene: NA
CDR3 protein: CAFCPTGTGVRATVNEQFF; CDR3 DNA: TGTGCCTTCTGCCCTACCGGGACAGGGGTCCGGGCAACAGTCAATGAGCAGTTCTTC; J gene: TRBJ2-1; clone size: NA; V gene: TRBV12-3/TRBV12-4; D gene: TRBD1
CDR3 protein: CASSWTRTPPYFNYGYTF; CDR3 DNA: TGTGCCAGCAGCTGGACCAGGACACCTCCTTATTTCAACTATGGCTACACCTTC; J gene: TRBJ1-2; clone size: few; V gene: TRBV12-3/TRBV12-4; D gene: NA
CDR3 protein: CASSFVPGLANNEQFF; CDR3 DNA: TGCGCCAGCAGCTTCGTCCCGGGACTAGCGAACAATGAGCAGTTCTTC; J gene: TRBJ2-1; clone size: NA; V gene: TRBV5-1; D gene: TRBD2
CDR3 protein: CASRPSGTGSEKLFF; CDR3 DNA: TGTGCCAGCAGACCCTCCGGGACAGGGAGTGAAAAACTGTTTTTT; J gene: TRBJ1-4; clone size: few; V gene: TRBV7-2; D gene: TRBD1
CDR3 protein: CASISGSEQFF; CDR3 DNA: TGCGCCAGCATTTCTGGGAGCGAGCAGTTCTTC; J gene: TRBJ2-1; clone size: few; V gene: TRBV5-1; D gene: NA
CDR3 protein: CSVRWHTTTGELFF; CDR3 DNA: TGCAGCGTTAGGTGGCACACAACTACCGGGGAGCTGTTTTTT; J gene: TRBJ2-2; clone size: NA; V gene: TRBV29-1; D gene: NA
CDR3 protein: CSARDRDFKETQYF; CDR3 DNA: TGCAGTGCTAGAGACCGGGACTTTAAAGAGACCCAGTACTTC; J gene: TRBJ2-5; clone size: few; V gene: TRBV20-1; D gene: NA
CDR3 protein: CAISGESRTGGKQYF; CDR3 DNA: TGTGCCATCAGTGGTGAGTCCCGGACAGGGGGAAAGCAGTACTTC; J gene: TRBJ2-4; clone size: NA; V gene: TRBV10-3; D gene: TRBD1
CDR3 protein: CASSLAGPGANQPQHF; CDR3 DNA: TGTGCCAGCAGCTTAGCGGGGCCGGGGGCGAATCAGCCCCAGCATTTT; J gene: TRBJ1-5; clone size: NA; V gene: TRBV7-9; D gene: NA
CDR3 protein: CASSQQGGILTGELFF; CDR3 DNA: TGTGCCAGCAGCCAACAGGGGGGGATCCTGACCGGGGAGCTGTTTTTT; J gene: TRBJ2-2; clone size: NA; V gene: TRBV16; D gene: NA
CDR3 protein: CSASRRNIQYF; CDR3 DNA: TGCAGTGCTAGTCGCCGAAACATTCAGTACTTC; J gene: TRBJ2-4; clone size: NA; V gene: TRBV20-1; D gene: NA
CDR3 protein: CASSATGLDTQYF; CDR3 DNA: TGTGCCAGCAGCGCGACTGGGTTGGATACGCAGTATTTT; J gene: TRBJ2-3; clone size: few; V gene: TRBV7-6; D gene: NA
CDR3 protein: CSVQTGESPEKLFF; CDR3 DNA: TGCAGCGTTCAGACAGGGGAGAGTCCTGAAAAACTGTTTTTT; J gene: TRBJ1-4; clone size: many; V gene: TRBV29-1; D gene: TRBD1
CDR3 protein: CASLVLIF; CDR3 DNA: TGTGCCAGTCTCGTTTTGATCTTC; J gene: TRBJ2-1; clone size: NA; V gene: TRBV6-2/TRBV6-3; D gene: NA
CDR3 protein: CASSSTTGTSGMETQYF; CDR3 DNA: TGTGCCAGCAGCTCGACTACCGGGACTAGCGGGATGGAGACCCAGTACTTC; J gene: TRBJ2-5; clone size: few; V gene: TRBV7-9; D gene: TRBD2